The present T cell receptor (beta chain) was sequenced within a study of cytomegalovirus exposure and HLA in healthy donors. Study information: Out of 150 million to 200 million T cells, an earlier analysis found roughly 100 million unique TCR beta sequences in total.

This clone showed up just a few times. With 60 Vbeta and 13 Jbeta primers, the PCR was carried out. The repertoire was sequenced with immunoSEQ multiplex PCR; TCRdb's copy has only in-frame clones and lacks some. Of around 240,000 clones listed, about four fifths were seen once; the top ten hold 5% to 6.5%. The CDR3 is made up of 15 amino acids. The germline V gene has CDR1 MNHEY and CDR2 SMNVEV (reference sequence). Sequencing was performed on PBMCs. This TCR came from a middle-aged woman in good health and CMV-seropositive. The genes are TRBV27 and TRBJ2-5, with 10 bases aligning to TRBD1. TRBJ2-7 matches the DNA end more closely, so the J call is doubtful. The CDR3 sequence is CASRRPGTGAYEQYF. The CDR3 coding sequence is TGTGCCAGCAGACGCCCCGGGACAGGGGCCTACGAGCAGTACTTC.